This T cell receptor (beta chain) was profiled in a study of blood T cell repertoires in COVID-19. Study context: Samples of COVID-19 (acute and convalescent) were obtained from the United States, Italy and Spain. T cells, B-cell-depleted T cells, or PBMCs provided the cDNA or gDNA that served as material.

As originally analysed: Estimates of nucleated cell counts were drawn from the amplification of reference gene primers. Repertoires were generated with immunoSEQ multiplex PCR, while TCRdb's copy carries only in-frame clones and drops some. That table supplies the V and J calls and clone size; D and trimming were determined from the DNA. In the table there are 100,000 or so clones, about four fifths of which are singletons. CDR3 length: 13 amino acids. Germline V gives CDR1 SGHTA, CDR2 FQGNSA. Trimming stripped 4 bases from V and 3 bases from J, with 9 bases between. This chain uses TRBV7-2 with TRBJ1-2; no clear D. Sequencing used peripheral blood. The receptor was derived from a man between 35 and 55 years old with active or convalescent COVID-19. CDR3 in amino acids: CASSSFVDYGYTF. The DNA of the CDR3 is TGTGCCAGCAGCTCCTTCGTAGACTATGGCTACACCTTC.